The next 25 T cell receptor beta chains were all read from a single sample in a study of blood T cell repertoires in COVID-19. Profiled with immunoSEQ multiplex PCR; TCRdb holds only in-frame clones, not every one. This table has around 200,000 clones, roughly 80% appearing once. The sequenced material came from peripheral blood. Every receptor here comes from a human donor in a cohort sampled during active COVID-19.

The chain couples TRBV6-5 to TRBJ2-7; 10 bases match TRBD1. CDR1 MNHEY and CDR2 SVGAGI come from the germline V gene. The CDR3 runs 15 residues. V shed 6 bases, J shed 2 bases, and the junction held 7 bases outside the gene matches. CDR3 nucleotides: TGTGCCAGCAGGAATTACGGGACAGGGGCCTACGAGCAGTACTTC. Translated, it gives CASRNYGTGAYEQYF.

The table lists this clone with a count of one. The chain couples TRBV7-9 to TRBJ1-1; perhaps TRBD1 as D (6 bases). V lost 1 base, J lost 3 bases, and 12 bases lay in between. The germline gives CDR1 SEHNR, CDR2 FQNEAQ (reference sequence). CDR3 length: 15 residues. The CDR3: CASSLGVGAHTEAFF. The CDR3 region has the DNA TGTGCCAGCAGCTTAGGTGTGGGGGCTCACACTGAAGCTTTCTTT.

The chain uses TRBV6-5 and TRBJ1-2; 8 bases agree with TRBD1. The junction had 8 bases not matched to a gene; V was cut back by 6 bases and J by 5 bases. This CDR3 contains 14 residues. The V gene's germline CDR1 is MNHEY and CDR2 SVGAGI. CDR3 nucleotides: TGTGCCAGCAGAGGACAGGGTGGGGGGTATGGCTACACCTTC. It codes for CASRGQGGGYGYTF.

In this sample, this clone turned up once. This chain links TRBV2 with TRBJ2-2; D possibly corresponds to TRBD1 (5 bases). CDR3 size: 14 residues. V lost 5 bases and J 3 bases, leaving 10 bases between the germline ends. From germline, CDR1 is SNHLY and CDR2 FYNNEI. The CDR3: CASSLREYTGELFF. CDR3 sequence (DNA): TGTGCCAGCAGTCTCAGGGAATACACCGGGGAGCTGTTTTTT. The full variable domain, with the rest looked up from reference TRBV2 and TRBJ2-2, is EPEVTQTPSHQVTQMGQEVILRCVPISNHLYFYWYRQILGQKVEFLVSFYNNEISEKSEIFDDQFSVERPDGSNFTLKIRSTKLEDSAMYFCASSLREYTGELFFGEGSRLTVL.

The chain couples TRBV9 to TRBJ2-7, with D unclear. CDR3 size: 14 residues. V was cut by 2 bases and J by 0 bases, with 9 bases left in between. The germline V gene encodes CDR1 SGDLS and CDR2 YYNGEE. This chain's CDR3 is CASSVNEPSYEQYF. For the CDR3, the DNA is TGTGCCAGCAGCGTCAATGAGCCCTCCTACGAGCAGTACTTC.

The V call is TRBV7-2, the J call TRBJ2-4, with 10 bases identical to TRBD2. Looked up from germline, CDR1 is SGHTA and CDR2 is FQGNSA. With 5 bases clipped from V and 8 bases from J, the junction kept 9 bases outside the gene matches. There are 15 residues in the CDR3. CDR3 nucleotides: TGTGCCAGCAGCCCTCGAGCGGGAGGGCCCGACATTCAGTACTTC. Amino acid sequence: CASSPRAGGPDIQYF.

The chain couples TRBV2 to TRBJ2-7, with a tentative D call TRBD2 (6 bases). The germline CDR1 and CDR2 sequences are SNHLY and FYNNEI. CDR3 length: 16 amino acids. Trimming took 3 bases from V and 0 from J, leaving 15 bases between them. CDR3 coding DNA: TGTGCCAGCAGTGAGTTCGGTCGGGGGAGCTCCTACGAGCAGTACTTC. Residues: CASSEFGRGSSYEQYF.

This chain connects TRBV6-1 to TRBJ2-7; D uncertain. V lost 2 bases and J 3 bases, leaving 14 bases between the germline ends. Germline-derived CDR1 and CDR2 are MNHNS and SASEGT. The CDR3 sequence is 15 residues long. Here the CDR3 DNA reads TGTGCCAGCAGTGAAAATAGTTGGGCGTTCTACGAGCAGTACTTC. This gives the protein CASSENSWAFYEQYF.

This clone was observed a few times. CDR3 protein: CASRRTGNTGELFF. DNA of the CDR3: TGTGCCAGCAGACGGACAGGGAACACCGGGGAGCTGTTTTTT. J is TRBJ2-2 and V is TRBV7-3, with 7 bases lining up with TRBD1. V lost 6 bases, J lost 1 base, and 2 bases stayed unmatched. Germline CDR1 and CDR2: SGHTA and FQGTGA. The CDR3 has 14 residues.

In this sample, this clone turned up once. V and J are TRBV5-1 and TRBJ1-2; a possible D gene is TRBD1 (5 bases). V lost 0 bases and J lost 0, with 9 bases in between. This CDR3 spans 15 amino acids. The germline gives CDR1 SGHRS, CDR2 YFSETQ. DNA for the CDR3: TGCGCCAGCAGCTTGGTTGACAGAACTAACTATGGCTACACCTTC. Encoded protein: CASSLVDRTNYGYTF.

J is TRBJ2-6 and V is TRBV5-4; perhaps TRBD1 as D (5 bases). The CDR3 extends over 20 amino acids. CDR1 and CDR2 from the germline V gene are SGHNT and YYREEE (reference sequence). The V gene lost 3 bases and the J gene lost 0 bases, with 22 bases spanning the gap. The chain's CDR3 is CASSSGFGHSVLSGANVLTF. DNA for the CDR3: TGTGCCAGCAGCTCTGGGTTTGGACACAGTGTGCTCTCTGGGGCCAACGTCCTGACTTTC.

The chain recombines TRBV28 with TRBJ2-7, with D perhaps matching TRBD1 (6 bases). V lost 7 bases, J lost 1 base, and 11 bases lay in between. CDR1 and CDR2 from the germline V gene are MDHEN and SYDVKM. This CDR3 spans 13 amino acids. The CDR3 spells CASTRQASYEQYF. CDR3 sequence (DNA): TGTGCCAGCACTCGACAGGCTTCCTACGAGCAGTACTTC. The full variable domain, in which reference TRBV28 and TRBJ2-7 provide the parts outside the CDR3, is DVKVTQSSRYLVKRTGEKVFLECVQDMDHENMFWYRQDPGLGLRLIYFSYDVKMKEKGDIPEGYSVSREKKERFSLILESASTNQTSMYLCASTRQASYEQYFGPGTRLTVT.

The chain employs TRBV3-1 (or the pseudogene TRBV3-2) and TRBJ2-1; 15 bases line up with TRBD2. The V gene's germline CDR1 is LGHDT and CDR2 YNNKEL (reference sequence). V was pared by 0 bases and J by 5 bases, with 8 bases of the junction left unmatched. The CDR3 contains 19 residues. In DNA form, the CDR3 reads TGTGCCAGCAGCCAAGATCTAAGGACTAGCGGGAGGGCCGACAATGAGCAGTTCTTC. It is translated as CASSQDLRTSGRADNEQFF.

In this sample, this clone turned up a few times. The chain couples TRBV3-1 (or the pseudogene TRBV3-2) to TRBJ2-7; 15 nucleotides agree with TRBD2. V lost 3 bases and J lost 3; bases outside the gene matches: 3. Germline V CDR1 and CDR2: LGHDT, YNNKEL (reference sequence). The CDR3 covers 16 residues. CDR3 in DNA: TGTGCCAGCAGCCAGGGACTAGCGGGAGGCCGCTACGAGCAGTACTTC. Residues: CASSQGLAGGRYEQYF.

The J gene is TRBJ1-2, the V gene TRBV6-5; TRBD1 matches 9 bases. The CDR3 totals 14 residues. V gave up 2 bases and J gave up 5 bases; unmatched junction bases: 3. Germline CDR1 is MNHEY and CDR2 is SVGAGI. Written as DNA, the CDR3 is TGTGCCAGCAGTTACACAGGGGGCGTTTATGGCTACACCTTC. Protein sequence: CASSYTGGVYGYTF.

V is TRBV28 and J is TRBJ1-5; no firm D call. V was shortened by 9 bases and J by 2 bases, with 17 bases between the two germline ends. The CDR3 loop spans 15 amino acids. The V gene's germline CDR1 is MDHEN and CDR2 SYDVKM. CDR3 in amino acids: CASFTAALGNQPQHF. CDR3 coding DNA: TGTGCCAGTTTCACCGCGGCCCTTGGCAATCAGCCCCAGCATTTT.

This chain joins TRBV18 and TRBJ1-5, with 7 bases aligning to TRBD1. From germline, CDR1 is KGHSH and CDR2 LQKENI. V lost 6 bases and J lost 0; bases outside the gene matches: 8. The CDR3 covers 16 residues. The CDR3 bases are TGTGCCAGCTCCACGGACAGGTCGTATAGCAATCAGCCCCAGCATTTT. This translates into CASSTDRSYSNQPQHF.

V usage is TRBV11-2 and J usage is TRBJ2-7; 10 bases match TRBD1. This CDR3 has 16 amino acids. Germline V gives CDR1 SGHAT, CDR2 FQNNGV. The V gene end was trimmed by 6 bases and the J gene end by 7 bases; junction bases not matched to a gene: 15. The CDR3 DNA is TGTGCCAGCAGTCGCTCCGGGACAGGGGCTTACTGGGAGCAGTACTTC. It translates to CASSRSGTGAYWEQYF.

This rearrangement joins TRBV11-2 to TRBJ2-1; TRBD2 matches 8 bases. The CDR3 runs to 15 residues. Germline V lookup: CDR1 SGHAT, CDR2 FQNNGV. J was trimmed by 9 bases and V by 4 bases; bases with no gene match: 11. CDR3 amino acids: CASSSGLAGVSEQFF. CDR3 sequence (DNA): TGTGCCAGCAGCTCAGGACTAGCCGGAGTGAGTGAGCAGTTCTTC.

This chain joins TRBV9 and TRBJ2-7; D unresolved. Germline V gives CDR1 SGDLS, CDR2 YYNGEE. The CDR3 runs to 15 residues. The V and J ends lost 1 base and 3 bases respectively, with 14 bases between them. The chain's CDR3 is CASSVTSNSDYEQYF. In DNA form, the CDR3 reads TGTGCCAGCAGCGTAACTTCGAACTCCGACTACGAGCAGTACTTC.

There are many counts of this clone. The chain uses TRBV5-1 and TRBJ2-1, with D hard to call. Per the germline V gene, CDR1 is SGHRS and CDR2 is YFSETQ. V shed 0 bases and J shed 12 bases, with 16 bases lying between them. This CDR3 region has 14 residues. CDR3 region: CASSLESLSPGQFF. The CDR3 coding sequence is TGCGCCAGCAGCTTGGAAAGCCTAAGCCCCGGGCAGTTCTTC.

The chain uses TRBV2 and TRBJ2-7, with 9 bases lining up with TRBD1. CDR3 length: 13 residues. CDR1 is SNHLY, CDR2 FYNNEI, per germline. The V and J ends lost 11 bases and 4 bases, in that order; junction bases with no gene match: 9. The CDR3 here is CASGGQGLYEQYF. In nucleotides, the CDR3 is TGTGCCTCGGGGGGACAGGGTCTATACGAGCAGTACTTC.

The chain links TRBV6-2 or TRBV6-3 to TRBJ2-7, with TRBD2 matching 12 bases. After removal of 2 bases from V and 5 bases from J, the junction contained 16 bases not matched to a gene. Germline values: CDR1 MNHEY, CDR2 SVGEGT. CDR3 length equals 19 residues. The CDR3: CASSYPLPRLAGDGHEQYF. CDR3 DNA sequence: TGTGCCAGCAGTTACCCCCTACCAAGACTAGCGGGAGACGGTCACGAGCAGTACTTC.

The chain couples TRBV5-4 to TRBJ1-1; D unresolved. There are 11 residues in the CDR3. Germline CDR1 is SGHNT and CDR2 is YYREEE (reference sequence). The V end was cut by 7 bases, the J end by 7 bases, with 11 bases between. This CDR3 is CASSGSDEAFF. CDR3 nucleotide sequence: TGTGCCAGCTCGGGTTCGGATGAAGCTTTCTTT.

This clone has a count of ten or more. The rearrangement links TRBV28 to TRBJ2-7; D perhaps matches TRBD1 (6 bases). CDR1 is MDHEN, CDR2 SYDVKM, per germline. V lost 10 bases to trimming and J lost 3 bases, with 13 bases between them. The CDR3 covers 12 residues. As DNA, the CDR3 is TGTGCCACCCGGACAGAGGGCTACGAGCAGTACTTC. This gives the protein CATRTEGYEQYF.